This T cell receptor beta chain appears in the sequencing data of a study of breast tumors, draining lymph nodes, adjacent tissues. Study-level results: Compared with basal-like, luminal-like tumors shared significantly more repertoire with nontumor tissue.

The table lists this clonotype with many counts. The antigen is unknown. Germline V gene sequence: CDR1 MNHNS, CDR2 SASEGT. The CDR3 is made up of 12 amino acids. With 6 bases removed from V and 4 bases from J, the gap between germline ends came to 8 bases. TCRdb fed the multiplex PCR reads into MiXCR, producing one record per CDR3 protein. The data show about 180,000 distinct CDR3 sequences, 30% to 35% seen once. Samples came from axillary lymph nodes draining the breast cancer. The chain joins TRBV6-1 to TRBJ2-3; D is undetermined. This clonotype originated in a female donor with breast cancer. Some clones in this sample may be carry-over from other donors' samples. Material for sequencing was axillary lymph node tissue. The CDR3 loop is CASSESADTQYF. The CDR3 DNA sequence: TGTGCCAGCAGCGAGTCAGCAGATACGCAGTATTTT.